One and the same sample provided the 20 T cell receptor beta chains below, sequenced in a study of T cell responses to AZD1222 COVID-19 vaccine (dated by TCRdb to the early 2020s). Receptors were amplified or captured by the immunoSEQ multiplex PCR assay. TCRdb re-hosts the immuneACCESS table, in-frame sequences only. Its copies lack some clones; in the studies checked, an unresolved V gene accounts for under half of them, and the cause for the rest is not known. Recorded for this sample are around 120,000 clones; around nine tenths of them occurred a single time. 7.2% of the sample is held by the ten biggest clonotypes. This specimen's time point label, interpreted: baseline before first vaccination. The sequenced sample was peripheral blood, obtained on day 0 of AZD1222 vaccination. The receptors originated from an adult in good health.

CDR3 residues: CASSGLRDRAYEQYF. For the CDR3, the DNA is TGTGCCAGCAGCGGCCTCAGGGACAGGGCCTACGAGCAGTACTTC. This rearrangement joins TRBV11-2 to TRBJ2-7; 9 bases line up with TRBD1. Germline CDR1 is SGHAT and CDR2 is FQNNGV. This CDR3 is 15 amino acids long. With 5 bases clipped from V and 2 bases from J, the junction kept 7 bases outside the gene matches.

This clone was observed a handful of times. CDR3 DNA sequence: TGTGCCAGTAGTAAGGAAGGGCGATGGGAACAGCCCCAGCATTTT. This codes for CASSKEGRWEQPQHF. This rearrangement joins TRBV19 to TRBJ1-5, with D uncertain. V lost 4 bases to trimming and J lost 7 bases, with 17 bases between them. This CDR3 spans 15 amino acids. Germline V gene data show CDR1 as LNHDA and CDR2 as SQIVND (reference sequence).

The chain is built from TRBV6-2 or TRBV6-3 and TRBJ2-1; D is perhaps TRBD2 (6 bases). The CDR3 has 14 residues. Germline V lookup: CDR1 MNHEY, CDR2 SVGEGT. Trimming took 5 bases from V and 3 from J, leaving 11 bases between them. The DNA for the CDR3 is TGTGCCAGCAGTCCCGGGCGGGACTACAATGAGCAGTTCTTC. Translated: CASSPGRDYNEQFF.

The genes are TRBV6-5 and TRBJ1-2; 7 bases align to TRBD1. The CDR3 runs to 15 residues. J was trimmed by 4 bases and V by 1 base; bases with no gene match: 6. Germline-derived CDR1 and CDR2 are MNHEY and SVGAGI. The chain's CDR3 is CASSYLTGVGYGYTF. CDR3 bases: TGTGCCAGCAGTTACTTAACAGGGGTAGGCTATGGCTACACCTTC.

V usage is TRBV2 and J usage is TRBJ2-7, with D tentatively TRBD1 (6 bases). Trimming removed 7 bases from V and 2 bases from J, with 9 bases in between. From germline, CDR1 is SNHLY and CDR2 FYNNEI. The CDR3 has 12 amino acids. CDR3: CASTRDTYEQYF. CDR3 in DNA: TGTGCCAGCACCAGGGACACCTACGAGCAGTACTTC.

This clone occurred once. This chain connects TRBV21-1 to TRBJ1-1. TRBV21-1 is a pseudogene locus. CDR3 size: 16 residues. CDR3 DNA sequence: TGTGCCAGCAGCAATCAGATGGGGGATCTGAACACTGAAGCTTTCTTT. The encoded protein is CASSNQMGDLNTEAFF.

The rearrangement links TRBV12-3 or TRBV12-4 to TRBJ2-2; D unclear. CDR3 length: 13 residues. The germline V and J ends were trimmed by 5 bases and 1 base, with 5 bases remaining between them. The CDR3 DNA is TGTGCCAGCAGTAGTGTGAACACCGGGGAGCTGTTTTTT. It codes for CASSSVNTGELFF.

The genes are TRBV29-1 and TRBJ1-5; D uncertain. V shed 4 bases and J shed 9 bases, with 13 bases lying between them. The germline gives CDR1 SQVTM, CDR2 ANQGSEA. This CDR3 has 12 amino acids. The CDR3 spells CSVVEQLGPQHF. In nucleotides, the CDR3 is TGCAGCGTTGTAGAGCAGCTTGGGCCCCAGCATTTT.

Regarding this clone: Other DNA sequences in this sample translate to the same CDR3. The chain combines TRBV3-1 (or the pseudogene TRBV3-2) with TRBJ2-2; 7 bases match TRBD1. Germline V gives CDR1 LGHDT, CDR2 YNNKEL (reference sequence). CDR3 length: 15 amino acids. Trimming removed 4 bases from V and 1 base from J; junction bases left unmatched: 3. The CDR3 DNA reads as TGTGCCAGCAGCCGACGGACAGGGAACACCGGGGAGCTGTTTTTT. Translated: CASSRRTGNTGELFF.

This rearrangement joins TRBV10-1 to TRBJ1-1, with D uncertain. The V end lost 7 bases, the J end lost 3 bases, and 3 bases lay between the germline ends. The germline V gene has CDR1 WNHNN and CDR2 SYGVQD (reference sequence). The CDR3 contains 10 residues. The CDR3 protein is CASIDTEAFF. CDR3 coding DNA: TGCGCCAGCATCGACACTGAAGCTTTCTTT.

The chain links TRBV5-1 to TRBJ1-3, with 8 bases aligning to TRBD1. V was clipped by 0 bases and J by 4 bases; unmatched bases: 6. The germline gives CDR1 SGHRS, CDR2 YFSETQ. The CDR3 has 16 amino acids. CDR3: CASSLDHTGGGNTIYF. The CDR3 DNA reads TGCGCCAGCAGCTTGGATCACACAGGGGGAGGAAACACCATATATTTT.

V gene TRBV6-1 combines with J gene TRBJ1-1; TRBD1 is a possible D gene (5 bases). CDR1 is MNHNS and CDR2 is SASEGT in the germline V gene. V lost 0 bases to trimming and J lost 7 bases, with 12 bases between them. The CDR3 contains 14 residues. The CDR3 region is CASSEARRGVEAFF. CDR3 nucleotides: TGTGCCAGCAGTGAAGCGCGAAGGGGTGTTGAAGCTTTCTTT.

The chain employs TRBV29-1 and TRBJ1-2, with D hard to call. The V gene lost 5 bases and the J gene lost 2 bases, with 15 bases spanning the gap. The CDR3 loop spans 14 amino acids. Looked up from germline, CDR1 is SQVTM and CDR2 is ANQGSEA. The CDR3 protein is CSVPDGHNNYGYTF. Written as DNA, the CDR3 is TGCAGCGTTCCCGACGGGCACAACAACTATGGCTACACCTTC.

The chain uses TRBV19 and TRBJ2-5; no reliable D call. CDR3 size: 14 residues. Germline V gives CDR1 LNHDA, CDR2 SQIVND (reference sequence). The V end lost 3 bases, the J end lost 0 bases, and 8 bases lay between the germline ends. This chain's CDR3 is CASSIGPNQETQYF. The CDR3 coding sequence is TGTGCCAGTAGTATTGGGCCTAACCAAGAGACCCAGTACTTC.

The rearrangement links TRBV19 to TRBJ2-2; unclear D gene. Trimming left V 2 bases short and J 4 bases short, with 5 bases between. The CDR3 contains 13 residues. Germline lookup yields CDR1 LNHDA and CDR2 SQIVND (reference sequence). The CDR3 region is CASSITPTGELFF. DNA of the CDR3: TGTGCCAGTAGTATAACACCCACCGGGGAGCTGTTTTTT.

The CDR3 loop is CASSLGGIGGETQYF. The CDR3 DNA follows: TGTGCCAGCAGCTTGGGAGGTATCGGTGGGGAGACCCAGTACTTC. The gene calls are TRBV5-6 and TRBJ2-5; D not resolved. This CDR3 comprises 15 residues. The V gene's germline CDR1 is SGHDT and CDR2 YYEEEE. V was pared by 0 bases and J by 5 bases, with 14 bases between.

The J gene is TRBJ2-5, the V gene TRBV19, with 13 positions matching TRBD2. Germline V gene data show CDR1 as LNHDA and CDR2 as SQIVND (reference sequence). The V segment lost 5 bases and the J segment 2 bases; nucleotides outside the gene matches: 5. The CDR3 sequence is 16 residues long. The CDR3 DNA reads as TGTGCCAGTAGTCCCGGGACTAGCGGGAAGCAAGAGACCCAGTACTTC. Translation gives CASSPGTSGKQETQYF. The variable domain in full, completed from reference TRBV19 and TRBJ2-5, reads DGGITQSPKYLFRKEGQNVTLSCEQNLNHDAMYWYRQDPGQGLRLIYYSQIVNDFQKGDIAEGYSVSREKKESFPLTVTSAQKNPTAFYLCASSPGTSGKQETQYFGPGTRLLVL.

The chain joins TRBV3-1 (or the pseudogene TRBV3-2) to TRBJ2-5; D might be TRBD2 (6 bases). This CDR3 is built from 15 residues. With 1 base removed from V and 7 bases from J, the gap between germline ends came to 16 bases. Germline CDR1 reads LGHDT; CDR2 reads YNNKEL (reference sequence). The CDR3 region has the DNA TGTGCCAGCAGCCAAGCTTCGGGAGAGTGGGGGACCCAGTACTTC. Amino acid sequence: CASSQASGEWGTQYF.

The J gene is TRBJ2-7, the V gene TRBV7-2; D may be TRBD2 (5 bases). Germline loops: CDR1 SGHTA, CDR2 FQGNSA. V was clipped by 2 bases and J by 4 bases, with 15 bases between them. The CDR3 has 15 amino acids. CDR3 DNA: TGTGCCAGCAGCTTATCGGGCAGAGGGCTATACGAGCAGTACTTC. The encoded protein is CASSLSGRGLYEQYF.

The chain has TRBV1 and TRBJ2-1; the table's D call TRBD2 went unverified against the DNA. TRBV1 is a known pseudogene. The CDR3 is 17 amino acids. The CDR3 DNA sequence: TGCACCAGCAGCCAAGATCTTTTGGCGGGACGGAACAATGAGCAGTTCTTC. This translates into CTSSQDLLAGRNNEQFF.